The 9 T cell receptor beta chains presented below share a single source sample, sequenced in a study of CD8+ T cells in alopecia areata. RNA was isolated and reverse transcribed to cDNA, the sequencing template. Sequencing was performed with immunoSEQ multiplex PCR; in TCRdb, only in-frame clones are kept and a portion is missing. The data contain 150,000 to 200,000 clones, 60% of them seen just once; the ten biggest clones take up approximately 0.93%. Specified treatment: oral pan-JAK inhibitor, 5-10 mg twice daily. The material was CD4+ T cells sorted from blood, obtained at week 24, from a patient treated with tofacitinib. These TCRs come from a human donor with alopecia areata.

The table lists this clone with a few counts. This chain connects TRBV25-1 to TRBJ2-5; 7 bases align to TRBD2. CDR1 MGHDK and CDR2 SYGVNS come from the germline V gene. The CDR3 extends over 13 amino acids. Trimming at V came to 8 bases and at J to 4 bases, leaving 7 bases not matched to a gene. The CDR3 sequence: CASGTGGSETQYF. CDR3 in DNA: TGTGCCAGCGGAACGGGGGGATCAGAGACCCAGTACTTC.

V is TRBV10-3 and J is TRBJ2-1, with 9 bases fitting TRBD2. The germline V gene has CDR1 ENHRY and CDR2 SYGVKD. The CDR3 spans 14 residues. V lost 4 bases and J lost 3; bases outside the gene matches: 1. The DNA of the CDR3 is TGTGCCATCAGTGGACTAGCGGACTACAATGAGCAGTTCTTC. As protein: CAISGLADYNEQFF.

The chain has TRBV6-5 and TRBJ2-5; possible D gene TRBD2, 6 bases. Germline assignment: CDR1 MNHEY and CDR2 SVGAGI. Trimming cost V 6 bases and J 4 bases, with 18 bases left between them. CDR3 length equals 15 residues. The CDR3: CASSDPGGAGETQYF. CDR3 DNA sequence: TGTGCCAGCAGCGACCCAGGAGGGGCAGGAGAGACCCAGTACTTC.

The chain's CDR3 is CSVGGTGKNEQFF. For the CDR3, the DNA is TGCAGCGTTGGAGGGACAGGGAAGAATGAGCAGTTCTTC. V usage is TRBV29-1 and J usage is TRBJ2-1; 9 bases map to TRBD1. After removal of 4 bases from V and 7 bases from J, the junction contained 5 bases not matched to a gene. This CDR3 has 13 amino acids. Germline V gene lookup returns CDR1 SQVTM and CDR2 ANQGSEA.

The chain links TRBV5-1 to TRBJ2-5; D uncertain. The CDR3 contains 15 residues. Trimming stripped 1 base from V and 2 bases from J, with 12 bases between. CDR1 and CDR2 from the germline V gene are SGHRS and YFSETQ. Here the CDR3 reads CASSLSPGRQETQYF. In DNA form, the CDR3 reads TGCGCCAGCAGCTTGAGTCCGGGCAGACAAGAGACCCAGTACTTC.

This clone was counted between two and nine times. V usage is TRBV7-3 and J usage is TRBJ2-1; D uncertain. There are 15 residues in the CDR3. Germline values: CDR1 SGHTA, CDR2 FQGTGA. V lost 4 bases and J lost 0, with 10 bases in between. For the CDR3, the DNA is TGTGCCAGCAGCTCGGGCCCGAGCTCCTACAATGAGCAGTTCTTC. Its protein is CASSSGPSSYNEQFF.

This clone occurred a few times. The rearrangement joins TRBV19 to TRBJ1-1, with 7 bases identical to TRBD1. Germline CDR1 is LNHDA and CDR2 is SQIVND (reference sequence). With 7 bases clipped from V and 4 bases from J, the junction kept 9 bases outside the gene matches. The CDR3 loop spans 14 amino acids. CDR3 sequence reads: CASTIIQGGTEAFF. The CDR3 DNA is TGTGCCAGTACCATCATCCAGGGGGGCACTGAAGCTTTCTTT. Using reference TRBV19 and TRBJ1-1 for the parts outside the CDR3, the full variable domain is DGGITQSPKYLFRKEGQNVTLSCEQNLNHDAMYWYRQDPGQGLRLIYYSQIVNDFQKGDIAEGYSVSREKKESFPLTVTSAQKNPTAFYLCASTIIQGGTEAFFGQGTRLTVV.

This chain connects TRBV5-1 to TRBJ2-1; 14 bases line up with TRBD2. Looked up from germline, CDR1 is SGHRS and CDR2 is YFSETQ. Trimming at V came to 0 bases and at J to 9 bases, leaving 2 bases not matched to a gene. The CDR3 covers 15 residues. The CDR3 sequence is CASSLATSGGVEQFF. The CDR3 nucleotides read TGCGCCAGCAGCTTGGCGACTAGCGGGGGGGTTGAGCAGTTCTTC.

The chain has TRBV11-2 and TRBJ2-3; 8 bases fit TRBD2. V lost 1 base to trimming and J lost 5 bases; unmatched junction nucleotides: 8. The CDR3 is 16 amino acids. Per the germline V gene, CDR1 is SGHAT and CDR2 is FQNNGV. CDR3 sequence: CASSLVGGGPIDTQYF. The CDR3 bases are TGTGCCAGCAGCTTAGTGGGCGGGGGGCCCATAGATACGCAGTATTTT. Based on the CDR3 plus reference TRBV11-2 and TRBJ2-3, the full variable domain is EAGVAQSPRYKIIEKRQSVAFWCNPISGHATLYWYQQILGQGPKLLIQFQNNGVVDDSQLPKDRFSAERLKGVDSTLKIQPAKLEDSAVYLCASSLVGGGPIDTQYFGPGTRLTVL.